This T cell receptor beta chain originates from a study of identical twins. This clonotype was counted only a few times. Its matching antigen is unknown. Study results and limitations: Twins' excess sharing was less marked for out-of-frame beta sequences.

The CDR3 sequence is 16 residues long. V was clipped by 5 bases and J by 8 bases; unmatched bases: 9. MiXCR, applied by TCRdb to the 5' RACE reads, yields one record per CDR3 protein. The table records about 530,000 distinct CDR3 sequences, about 22% of them present only once. These same records also appear under a second study, on yellow fever vaccine responses in identical twins.

Material: CD4+ T cells sorted from blood. The source of this sequence is a woman under 30 in good health. The V and J genes are TRBV12-3 or TRBV12-4 and TRBJ2-1; 13 bases map to TRBD2. The CDR3 DNA reads as TGTGCCAGCAGTAAACGGACTAGCGGGAGCATTCATGAGCAGTTCTTC. Encoded protein: CASSKRTSGSIHEQFF.